Below are 3 T cell receptor beta chains sequenced from a single sample in a study of monozygotic twins with inflammatory bowel disease. From its re-call of the 5' RACE reads, TCRdb lists each CDR3 protein once, without DNA. The sample data list around 220,000 distinct CDR3 sequences. Sequenced sample: blood. These receptors were obtained from a human donor with ulcerative colitis or Crohn's disease, or a healthy co-twin of an affected twin (not recorded which).

The V and J genes are TRBV9 and TRBJ2-7. The CDR3 contains 16 residues. Per germline, CDR1 SGDLS and CDR2 YYNGEE. CDR3 in amino acids: CASSVAASGTSYEQYF.

This rearrangement joins TRBV7-2 to TRBJ2-5; TCRdb's D call of TRBD1 is untestable without DNA. CDR3 length equals 14 residues. CDR1 and CDR2 from the germline V gene are SGHTA and FQGNSA. The CDR3 reads CASSFYRAQETQYF.

The chain joins TRBV18 to TRBJ1-2. Germline CDR1 KGHSH, CDR2 LQKENI. The CDR3 runs 13 residues. The chain's CDR3 is CASSPAGPYGYTF.